This T cell receptor beta chain stems from a study of T cells in Graves' hyperthyroidism and ophthalmopathy. Findings of the study overall: Most thyroid clonotypes that were expanded above 0.001 also turned up in blood.

The investigators amplified TCR beta CDR3 regions from RNA transcripts. First-round RT-PCR with HTBI primers amplified the TCR CDR3 region. TCRdb recomputed calls from the multiplex PCR reads with MiXCR, one row per CDR3 protein. The table has 220,000 or so distinct CDR3 sequences, about 16% seen once. The V end lost 2 bases, the J end lost 8 bases, and 16 bases lay between the germline ends. The germline gives CDR1 LGHDT, CDR2 YNNKEL (reference sequence). This CDR3 contains 15 residues. The PBMCs studied were ones that came from roughly 9.4 ml fresh peripheral blood. At least ten counts were recorded for this clonotype. The antigen is unknown.

The chain is built from TRBV3-1 and TRBJ2-1, with D perhaps TRBD2 (6 bases). What was sequenced was blood. This receptor was identified in a woman in her late teens or twenties with Graves' ophthalmopathy. CDR3: CASSQFNGGRDEQFF. The CDR3 DNA follows: TGTGCCAGCAGCCAATTCAACGGGGGTCGAGATGAGCAGTTCTTC.